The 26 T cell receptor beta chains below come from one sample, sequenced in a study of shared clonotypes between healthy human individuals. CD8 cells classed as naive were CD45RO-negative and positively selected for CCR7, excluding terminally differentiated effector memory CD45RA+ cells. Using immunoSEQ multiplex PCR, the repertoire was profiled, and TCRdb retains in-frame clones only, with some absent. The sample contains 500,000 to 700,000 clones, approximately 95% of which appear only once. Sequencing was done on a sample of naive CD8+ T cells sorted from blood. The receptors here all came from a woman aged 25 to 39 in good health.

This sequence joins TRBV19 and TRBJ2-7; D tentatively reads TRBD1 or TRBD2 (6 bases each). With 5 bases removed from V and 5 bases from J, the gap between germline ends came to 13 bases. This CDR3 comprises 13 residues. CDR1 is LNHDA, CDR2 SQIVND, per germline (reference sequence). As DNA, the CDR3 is TGTGCCAGTAGTGTGGGGGGCCGGAACGAGCAGTACTTC. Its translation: CASSVGGRNEQYF.

CDR3 amino acids: CASSYSWTGRDEQFF. In nucleotides, the CDR3 is TGTGCCAGCAGTTACTCCTGGACAGGGCGGGATGAGCAGTTCTTC. The V gene is TRBV6-5, the J gene TRBJ2-1; the match to TRBD1 covers 8 bases. The germline V gene encodes CDR1 MNHEY and CDR2 SVGAGI. The CDR3 loop spans 15 amino acids. The J segment lost 8 bases and the V segment lost 0 bases, leaving 6 bases of the junction unmatched.

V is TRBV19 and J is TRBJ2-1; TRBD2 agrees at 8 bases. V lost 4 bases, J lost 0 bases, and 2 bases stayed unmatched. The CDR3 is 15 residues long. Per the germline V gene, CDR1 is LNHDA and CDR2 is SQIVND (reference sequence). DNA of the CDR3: TGTGCCAGTAGTAACGGACTAGCCTCCTACAATGAGCAGTTCTTC. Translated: CASSNGLASYNEQFF.

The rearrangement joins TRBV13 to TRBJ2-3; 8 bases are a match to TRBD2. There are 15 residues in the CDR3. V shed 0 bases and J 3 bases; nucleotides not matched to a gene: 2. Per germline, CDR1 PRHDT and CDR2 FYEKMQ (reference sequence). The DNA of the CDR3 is TGTGCCAGCAGCTTAGGACTAGCGGAGACAGATACGCAGTATTTT. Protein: CASSLGLAETDTQYF.

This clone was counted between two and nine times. The CDR3 DNA sequence: TGTGCCAGCAGCCAAGAACAGTTCAACACCGGGGAGCTGTTTTTT. It specifies CASSQEQFNTGELFF. This sequence joins TRBV4-2 and TRBJ2-2; D gene uncertain. CDR3 length: 15 residues. Looked up from germline, CDR1 is LGHNA and CDR2 is YNFKEQ. Trimming shortened V by 0 bases and J by 2 bases, and 7 bases separated the two germline ends.

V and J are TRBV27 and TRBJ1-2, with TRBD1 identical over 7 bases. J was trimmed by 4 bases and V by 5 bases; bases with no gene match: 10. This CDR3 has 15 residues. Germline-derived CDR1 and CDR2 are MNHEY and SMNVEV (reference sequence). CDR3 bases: TGTGCCAGCAGTCCCCTACAGGGGAGGATCTATGGCTACACCTTC. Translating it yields CASSPLQGRIYGYTF.

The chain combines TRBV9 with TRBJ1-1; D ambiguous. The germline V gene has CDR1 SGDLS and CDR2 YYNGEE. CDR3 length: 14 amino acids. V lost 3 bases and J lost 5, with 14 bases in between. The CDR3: CASSGPGKYTEAFF. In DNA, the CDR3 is TGTGCCAGCAGCGGACCCGGGAAGTATACTGAAGCTTTCTTT.

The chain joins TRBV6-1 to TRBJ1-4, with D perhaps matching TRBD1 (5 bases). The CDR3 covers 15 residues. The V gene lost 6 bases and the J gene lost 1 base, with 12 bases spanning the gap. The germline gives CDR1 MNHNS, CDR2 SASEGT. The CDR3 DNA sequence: TGTGCCAGCAGGGGGTACGGGGGAACTAATGAAAAACTGTTTTTT. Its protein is CASRGYGGTNEKLFF.

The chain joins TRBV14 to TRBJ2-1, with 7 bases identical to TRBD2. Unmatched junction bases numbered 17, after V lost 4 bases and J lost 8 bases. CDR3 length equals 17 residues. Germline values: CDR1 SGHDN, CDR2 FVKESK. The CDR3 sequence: CASSLLKGTAGGYEQFF. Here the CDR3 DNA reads TGTGCCAGCAGCCTTTTAAAAGGGACTGCCGGGGGGTATGAGCAGTTCTTC. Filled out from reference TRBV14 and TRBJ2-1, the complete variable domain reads EAGVTQFPSHSVIEKGQTVTLRCDPISGHDNLYWYRRVMGKEIKFLLHFVKESKQDESGMPNNRFLAERTGGTYSTLKVQPAELEDSGVYFCASSLLKGTAGGYEQFFGPGTRLTVL.

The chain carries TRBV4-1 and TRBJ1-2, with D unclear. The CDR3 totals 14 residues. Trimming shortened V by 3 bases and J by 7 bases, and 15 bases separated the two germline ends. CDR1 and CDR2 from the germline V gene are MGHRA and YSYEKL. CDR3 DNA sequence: TGCGCCAGCAGCCACGAACCGGGCCTCCCTGGCTACACCTTC. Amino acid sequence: CASSHEPGLPGYTF.

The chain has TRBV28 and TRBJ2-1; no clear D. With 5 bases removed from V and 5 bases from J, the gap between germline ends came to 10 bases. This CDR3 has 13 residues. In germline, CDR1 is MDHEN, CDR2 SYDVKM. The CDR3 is CASSRSSDNEQFF. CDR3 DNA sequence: TGTGCCAGCAGTCGCTCCAGCGACAATGAGCAGTTCTTC.

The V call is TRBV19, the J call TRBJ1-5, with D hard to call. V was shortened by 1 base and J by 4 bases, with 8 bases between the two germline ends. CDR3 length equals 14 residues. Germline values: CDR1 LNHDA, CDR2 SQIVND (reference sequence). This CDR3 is CASSIVRLNQPQHF. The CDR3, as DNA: TGTGCCAGTAGTATAGTACGGTTAAATCAGCCCCAGCATTTT.

CDR3 sequence reads: CASSPDREANTEAFF. For the CDR3, the DNA is TGTGCCAGTAGCCCGGACAGGGAGGCGAACACTGAAGCTTTCTTT. V and J are TRBV19 and TRBJ1-1, with 8 positions matching TRBD1. The germline V gene encodes CDR1 LNHDA and CDR2 SQIVND (reference sequence). This CDR3 spans 15 amino acids. The V segment lost 6 bases and the J segment 1 base; nucleotides outside the gene matches: 7. Full variable domain (remainder filled in from reference TRBV19 and TRBJ1-1): DGGITQSPKYLFRKEGQNVTLSCEQNLNHDAMYWYRQDPGQGLRLIYYSQIVNDFQKGDIAEGYSVSREKKESFPLTVTSAQKNPTAFYLCASSPDREANTEAFFGQGTRLTVV.

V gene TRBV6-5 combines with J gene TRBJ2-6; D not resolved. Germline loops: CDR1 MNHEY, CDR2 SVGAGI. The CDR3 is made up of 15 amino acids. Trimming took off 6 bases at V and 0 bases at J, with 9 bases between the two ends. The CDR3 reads CASSQHRSGANVLTF. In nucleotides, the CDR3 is TGTGCCAGCAGCCAACATCGCTCTGGGGCCAACGTCCTGACTTTC.

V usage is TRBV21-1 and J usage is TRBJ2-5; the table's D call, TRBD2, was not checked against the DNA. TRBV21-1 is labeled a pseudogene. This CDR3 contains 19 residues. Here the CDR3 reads CASSPEGTSGVWYQETQYF. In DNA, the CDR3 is TGTGCCAGCAGTCCAGAGGGTACTAGCGGGGTTTGGTACCAAGAGACCCAGTACTTC.

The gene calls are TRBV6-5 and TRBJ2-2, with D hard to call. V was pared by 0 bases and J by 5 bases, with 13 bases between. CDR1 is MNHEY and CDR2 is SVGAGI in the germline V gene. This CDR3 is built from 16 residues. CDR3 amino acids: CASSYSTTGVTGELFF. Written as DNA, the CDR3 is TGTGCCAGCAGTTACTCGACGACTGGGGTAACCGGGGAGCTGTTTTTT.

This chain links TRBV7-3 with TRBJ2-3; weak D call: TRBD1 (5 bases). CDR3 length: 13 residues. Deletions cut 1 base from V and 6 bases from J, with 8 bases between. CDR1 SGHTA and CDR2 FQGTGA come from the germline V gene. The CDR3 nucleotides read TGTGCCAGCAGCTTAAAAGGGGTGGATACGCAGTATTTT. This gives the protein CASSLKGVDTQYF.

In DNA form, the CDR3 reads TGTGCCAGCAGTGAGGTAAGGCTAGCGGAATACAATGAGCAGTTCTTC. As protein: CASSEVRLAEYNEQFF. This rearrangement joins TRBV2 to TRBJ2-1, with TRBD2 matching over 7 bases. Germline V gene data show CDR1 as SNHLY and CDR2 as FYNNEI. The CDR3 runs 16 residues. Unmatched junction bases numbered 9, after V lost 3 bases and J lost 4 bases.

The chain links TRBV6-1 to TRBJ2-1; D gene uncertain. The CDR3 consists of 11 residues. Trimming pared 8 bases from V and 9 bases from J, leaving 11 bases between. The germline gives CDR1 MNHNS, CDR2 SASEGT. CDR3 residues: CASVIGIEQFF. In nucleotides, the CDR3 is TGTGCCAGCGTGATTGGGATTGAGCAGTTCTTC.

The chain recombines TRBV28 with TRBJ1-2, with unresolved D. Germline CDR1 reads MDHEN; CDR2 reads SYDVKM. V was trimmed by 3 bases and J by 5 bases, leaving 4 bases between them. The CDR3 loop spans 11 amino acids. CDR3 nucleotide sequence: TGTGCCAGCAGTTTCGAGTATGGCTACACCTTC. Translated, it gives CASSFEYGYTF.

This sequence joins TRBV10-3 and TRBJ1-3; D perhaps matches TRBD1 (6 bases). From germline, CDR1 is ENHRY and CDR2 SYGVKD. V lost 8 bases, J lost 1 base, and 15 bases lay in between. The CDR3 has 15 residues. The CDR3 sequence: CAIGTPQGSGNTIYF. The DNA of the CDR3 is TGTGCCATCGGGACCCCCCAGGGGTCTGGAAACACCATATATTTT.

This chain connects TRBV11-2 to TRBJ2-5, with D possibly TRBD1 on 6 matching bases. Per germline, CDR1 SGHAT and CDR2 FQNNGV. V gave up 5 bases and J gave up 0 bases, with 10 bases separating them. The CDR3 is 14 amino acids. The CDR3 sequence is CASSRTGNQETQYF. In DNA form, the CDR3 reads TGTGCCAGCAGCCGTACAGGGAACCAAGAGACCCAGTACTTC.

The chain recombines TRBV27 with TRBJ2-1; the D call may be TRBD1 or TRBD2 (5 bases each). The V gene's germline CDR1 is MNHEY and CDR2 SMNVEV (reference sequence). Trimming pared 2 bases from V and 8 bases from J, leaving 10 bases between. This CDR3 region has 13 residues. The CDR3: CASSLGTTYEQFF. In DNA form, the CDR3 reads TGTGCCAGCAGTTTAGGGACGACCTATGAGCAGTTCTTC.

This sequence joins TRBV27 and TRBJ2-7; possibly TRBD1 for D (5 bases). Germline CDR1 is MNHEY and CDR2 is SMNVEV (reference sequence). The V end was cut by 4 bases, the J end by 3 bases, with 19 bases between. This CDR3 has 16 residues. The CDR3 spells CASSCRAAGEYYEQYF. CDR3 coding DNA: TGTGCCAGCAGTTGCAGGGCAGCAGGCGAATACTACGAGCAGTACTTC.

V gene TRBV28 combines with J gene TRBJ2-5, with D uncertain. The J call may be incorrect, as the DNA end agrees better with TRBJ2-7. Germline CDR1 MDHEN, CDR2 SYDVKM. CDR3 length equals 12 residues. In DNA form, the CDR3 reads TGTGCCAGCAGTTTTCGCTGGCCCGAGCAGTACTTC. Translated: CASSFRWPEQYF.

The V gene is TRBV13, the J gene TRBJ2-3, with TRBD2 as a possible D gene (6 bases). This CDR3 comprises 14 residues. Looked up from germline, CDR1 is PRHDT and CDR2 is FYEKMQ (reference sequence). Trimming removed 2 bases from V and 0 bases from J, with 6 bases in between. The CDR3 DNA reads TGTGCCAGCAGCTTACGGGGGAGCACAGATACGCAGTATTTT. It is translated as CASSLRGSTDTQYF. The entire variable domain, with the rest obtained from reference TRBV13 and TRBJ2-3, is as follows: AAGVIQSPRHLIKEKRETATLKCYPIPRHDTVYWYQQGPGQDPQFLISFYEKMQSDKGSIPDRFSAQQFSDYHSELNMSSLELGDSALYFCASSLRGSTDTQYFGPGTRLTVL.